This T cell receptor beta chain was found in a study of beta chain features in type 1 diabetes. Investigators reverse transcribed all isolated RNA, so they sequenced expressed TCRB transcripts. Repertoires were generated with immunoSEQ multiplex PCR, while TCRdb's copy carries only in-frame clones and drops some. The repertoire holds 160,000 or so clones, with around 10% as singletons. This clone was found a few times. Germline CDR1 is MNHNY and CDR2 is SVGAGI (reference sequence). This CDR3 comprises 15 residues. Trimming took off 6 bases at V and 0 bases at J, with 11 bases between the two ends. The V and J genes are TRBV6-6 and TRBJ1-4; D gene uncertain. The clonotype comes from a man younger than 35 in good health. Material for sequencing was central memory CD4+ T cells from blood. CDR3 bases: TGTGCCAGCAGATACGGAGATTCAACTAATGAAAAACTGTTTTTT. It yields the protein CASRYGDSTNEKLFF.